The sequence of this TCR beta chain was determined in a study of Ad26.COV2.S vaccination and SARS-CoV-2 variants. Study overall: Doses of Ad26.COV2.S were injected into muscle once or twice, 56 days apart. Study-wide results and limits: TCR breadth and depth estimates may have understated total T cell responses. Vaccine and placebo recipients had similar non-spike TCR breadth.

Stated treatment: 15 to 20 received Ad26.COV2.S at low or high dose, single or two shots; 5 received placebo; per-sample allocation not given. Day 63 after the first injection of vaccine or placebo was the sampling time. Germline V gene sequence: CDR1 LNHDA, CDR2 SQIVND (reference sequence). V lost 5 bases and J lost 7; bases outside the gene matches: 8. The CDR3 contains 16 residues. This clone showed up just a few times. No antigen is known for it. Assay used: immunoSEQ multiplex PCR; TCRdb lists only in-frame clones, some missing. The sample has more than 300,000 clones; about 85% are singletons. The starting material was peripheral blood, obtained in a trial of Ad26.COV2.S vaccine versus placebo. This chain connects TRBV19 to TRBJ2-2; the match to TRBD1 covers 12 bases. The sequence derives from a person aged 18-60 years who received the Ad26.COV2.S COVID-19 vaccine or a placebo. CDR3 protein: CASSPRDRGQIGELFF. The CDR3 region has the DNA TGTGCCAGTAGTCCCCGGGACAGGGGGCAAATCGGGGAGCTGTTTTTT.